The 21 T cell receptor beta chains reported below all come from one sample, sequenced in a study of CD8 T cells in ankylosing spondylitis. TCRdb redid the calling of the 5' RACE reads with MiXCR, one entry per CDR3 protein. The data hold approximately 110,000 distinct CDR3 sequences, with under 30% observed a single time. The sequencing sample was made of synovial fluid, either unsorted or a sorted T cell fraction (not recorded which). These receptors were obtained from a male donor with ankylosing spondylitis.

CDR3 region: CSAIPLPRLASDTQYF. In DNA form, the CDR3 reads TGCAGTGCTATTCCCCTGCCGCGACTAGCCTCAGATACGCAGTATTTT. The chain is built from TRBV20-1 and TRBJ2-3, with 7 positions matching TRBD2. CDR3 length: 16 amino acids. The J segment lost 4 bases and the V segment lost 4 bases, leaving 14 bases of the junction unmatched. From germline, CDR1 is DFQATT and CDR2 SNEGSKA (reference sequence).

This clonotype has only a few counts. V and J are TRBV6-1 and TRBJ2-1, with 8 bases aligning to TRBD1. Losses at the gene ends were 5 bases for V and 2 bases for J; bases not matched to a gene: 8. CDR1 is MNHNS, CDR2 SASEGT, per germline. This CDR3 has 16 amino acids. The CDR3 region is CASSPGQGATYNEQFF. The DNA of the CDR3 is TGTGCCAGCAGTCCGGGTCAGGGGGCAACCTACAATGAGCAGTTCTTC.

The rearrangement links TRBV7-9 to TRBJ1-4, with D unclear. Trimming left V 5 bases short and J 0 bases short, with 16 bases between. This CDR3 is built from 17 residues. Per the germline V gene, CDR1 is SEHNR and CDR2 is FQNEAQ (reference sequence). CDR3 region: CASSLSGGSATNEKLFF. CDR3 nucleotide sequence: TGTGCCAGCAGCCTAAGTGGAGGGTCTGCAACTAATGAAAAACTGTTTTTT.

The chain carries TRBV20-1 and TRBJ2-7, with 8 bases that match TRBD2. Germline V gives CDR1 DFQATT, CDR2 SNEGSKA (reference sequence). V lost 2 bases to trimming and J lost 7 bases; unmatched junction nucleotides: 4. The CDR3 has 12 residues. CDR3 in amino acids: CSARTGGGEQYF. DNA for the CDR3: TGCAGTGCTAGAACGGGAGGGGGTGAGCAGTACTTC.

The chain links TRBV19 to TRBJ2-1, with 8 bases matching TRBD2. Germline-derived CDR1 and CDR2 are LNHDA and SQIVND (reference sequence). V lost 5 bases to trimming and J lost 4 bases; unmatched junction nucleotides: 10. CDR3 size: 16 residues. The CDR3, as DNA: TGTGCCAGTAGTGCAACAACTAGCGGAGGATACAATGAGCAGTTCTTC. Encoded protein: CASSATTSGGYNEQFF.

This clonotype occurred a few times. The chain is built from TRBV18 and TRBJ2-7, with 7 nucleotides matching TRBD1. The CDR3 is 15 residues long. J gave up 0 bases and V 3 bases, and 5 bases lay outside the gene matches. Germline values: CDR1 KGHSH, CDR2 LQKENI. CDR3 nucleotide sequence: TGTGCCAGCTCACCGGAAAAGGGGGCCTCCTACGAGCAGTACTTC. It translates to CASSPEKGASYEQYF.

The chain is built from TRBV6-1 and TRBJ2-7; a weak D match, TRBD2 (6 bases). Germline V gene lookup returns CDR1 MNHNS and CDR2 SASEGT. Trimming stripped 8 bases from V and 3 bases from J, with 17 bases between. The CDR3 is 14 amino acids. The CDR3 sequence: CASGEVLANYEQYV. Written as DNA, the CDR3 is TGTGCCAGCGGGGAGGTCCTAGCCAACTACGAGCAGTACGTC.

This clonotype was recorded at least ten times. For the CDR3, the DNA is TGTGCCGCCCGACGGCCCGCTAACTATGGCTACACCTTC. It yields the protein CAARRPANYGYTF. V usage is TRBV28 and J usage is TRBJ1-2; no reliable D call. The V end was cut by 11 bases, the J end by 0 bases, with 13 bases between. Germline loops: CDR1 MDHEN, CDR2 SYDVKM. The CDR3 covers 13 residues.

This chain uses TRBV5-1 with TRBJ2-1, with D possibly matching TRBD2 (6 bases). The CDR3 is 16 amino acids. V gave up 1 base and J gave up 4 bases, with 15 bases separating them. CDR1 is SGHRS, CDR2 YFSETQ, per germline. The CDR3 loop is CASSLFRDFTYNEQFF. The CDR3 DNA reads as TGCGCCAGCAGCTTGTTCCGGGACTTCACTTACAATGAGCAGTTCTTC.

This clonotype was seen a single time. The chain couples TRBV5-4 to TRBJ1-4; a weak D match, TRBD1 (5 bases). Germline V gene sequence: CDR1 SGHNT, CDR2 YYREEE (reference sequence). V was shortened by 0 bases and J by 3 bases, with 9 bases between the two germline ends. The length of the CDR3 is 15 residues. Here the CDR3 DNA reads TGTGCCAGCAGCTTGGCGGGGCGGGCTAATGAAAAACTGTTTTTT. This codes for CASSLAGRANEKLFF. The full variable domain, rest sourced from reference TRBV5-4 and TRBJ1-4, is ETGVTQSPTHLIKTRGQQVTLRCSSQSGHNTVSWYQQALGQGPQFIFQYYREEENGRGNFPPRFSGLQFPNYSSELNVNALELDDSALYLCASSLAGRANEKLFFGSGTQLSVL.

The chain combines TRBV12-3 or TRBV12-4 with TRBJ1-3; D not certain. This CDR3 has 14 amino acids. V lost 0 bases and J lost 0, with 3 bases in between. The CDR3, as DNA: TGTGCCAGCAGTTTAGCGGTCTCTGGAAACACCATATATTTT. It translates to CASSLAVSGNTIYF.

J is TRBJ1-5 and V is TRBV27; D unresolved. Germline V gene sequence: CDR1 MNHEY, CDR2 SMNVEV (reference sequence). The CDR3 loop spans 16 amino acids. V lost 0 bases and J 0 bases, leaving 9 bases between the germline ends. The CDR3 sequence: CASSLSWGYSNQPQHF. CDR3 DNA sequence: TGTGCCAGCAGTTTATCGTGGGGTTATAGCAATCAGCCCCAGCATTTT.

This clonotype has just a few counts. The gene calls are TRBV5-1 and TRBJ1-1, with D tentatively TRBD1 (5 bases). The germline CDR1 and CDR2 sequences are SGHRS and YFSETQ. This CDR3 comprises 15 residues. Trimming removed 5 bases at V and 4 bases at J, with 18 bases between. DNA for the CDR3: TGCGCCAGCAGTCCCGGGACGGGGCGGGTCACTGAAGCTTTCTTT. Its translation: CASSPGTGRVTEAFF.

The J gene is TRBJ2-2, the V gene TRBV7-8; D gene unclear. Trimming took off 2 bases at V and 1 base at J, with 14 bases between the two ends. CDR3 size: 17 residues. Germline CDR1 reads SGHVS; CDR2 reads FQNEAQ. CDR3 DNA sequence: TGTGCCAGCAGCTTATCTACGGGCCCTGGGAACACCGGGGAGCTGTTTTTT. This gives the protein CASSLSTGPGNTGELFF.

This clonotype was observed a few times. The gene calls are TRBV10-2 and TRBJ1-4; 11 bases line up with TRBD1. There are 17 residues in the CDR3. Germline V gene lookup returns CDR1 WSHSY and CDR2 SAAADI. V lost 3 bases, J lost 0 bases, and 3 bases stayed unmatched. CDR3 bases: TGCGCCAGCAGTGATTGGACAGGGGGCTCAACTAATGAAAAACTGTTTTTT. It codes for CASSDWTGGSTNEKLFF.

The chain has TRBV2 and TRBJ1-6; weak D call: TRBD1 (5 bases). Per the germline V gene, CDR1 is SNHLY and CDR2 is FYNNEI. The CDR3 has 14 amino acids. The V end was cut by 8 bases, the J end by 8 bases, with 16 bases between. CDR3 sequence reads: CASVRDGEDSPLHF. In DNA form, the CDR3 reads TGTGCCAGCGTCCGGGACGGAGAGGATTCACCCCTCCACTTT.

This clonotype was observed a handful of times. The V call is TRBV4-2, the J call TRBJ2-1; D perhaps matches TRBD2 (6 bases). The CDR3 extends over 17 amino acids. CDR1 is LGHNA, CDR2 YNFKEQ, per germline. V lost 0 bases and J lost 2, with 14 bases in between. As DNA, the CDR3 is TGTGCCAGCAGCCAAGATTCTACTAGCTCCGCCTACAATGAGCAGTTCTTC. It encodes CASSQDSTSSAYNEQFF.

The chain carries TRBV20-1 and TRBJ2-1; TRBD2 matches 11 bases. The J segment lost 2 bases and the V segment lost 0 bases, leaving 6 bases of the junction unmatched. The CDR3 is made up of 17 amino acids. The germline CDR1 and CDR2 sequences are DFQATT and SNEGSKA (reference sequence). CDR3 in amino acids: CSAREFSGRATYNEQFF. In DNA form, the CDR3 reads TGCAGTGCTAGAGAGTTTAGCGGGAGGGCCACCTACAATGAGCAGTTCTTC.

There are a few counts of this clonotype. This rearrangement joins TRBV20-1 to TRBJ2-1, with TRBD2 as a possible D gene (6 bases). The CDR3 is 15 residues long. Trimming left V 6 bases short and J 0 bases short, with 15 bases between. The germline V gene encodes CDR1 DFQATT and CDR2 SNEGSKA (reference sequence). CDR3 coding DNA: TGCAGTGCGGCCGACTGGAGGGCCTCCTACAATGAGCAGTTCTTC. It codes for CSAADWRASYNEQFF.

The rearrangement uses TRBV29-1 and TRBJ2-5; no clear D gene. The CDR3 spans 12 residues. Trimming removed 5 bases at V and 5 bases at J, with 12 bases between. In germline, CDR1 is SQVTM, CDR2 ANQGSEA. The CDR3 DNA reads as TGCAGCGTTTTGGACGGTTGGGAGACCCAGTACTTC. Amino acids: CSVLDGWETQYF.

In this sample, this clonotype turned up a few times. The chain employs TRBV20-1 and TRBJ2-5, with D possibly TRBD2 on 5 matching bases. Trimming took off 0 bases at V and 5 bases at J, with 13 bases between the two ends. This CDR3 comprises 14 residues. From germline, CDR1 is DFQATT and CDR2 SNEGSKA (reference sequence). For the CDR3, the DNA is TGCAGTGCTAGAGATGAGGGATTTCAGGAGACCCAGTACTTC. Residues: CSARDEGFQETQYF.